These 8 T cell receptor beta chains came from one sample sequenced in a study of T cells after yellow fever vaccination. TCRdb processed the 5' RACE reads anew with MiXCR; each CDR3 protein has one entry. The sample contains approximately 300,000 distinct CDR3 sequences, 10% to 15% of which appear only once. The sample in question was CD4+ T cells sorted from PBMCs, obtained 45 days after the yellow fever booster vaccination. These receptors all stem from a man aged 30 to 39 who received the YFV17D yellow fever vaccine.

Here the CDR3 reads CASMSGMGDEQFF. The DNA of the CDR3 is TGTGCCAGCATGTCAGGAATGGGAGATGAGCAGTTCTTC. The V and J genes are TRBV5-6 and TRBJ2-1; tentative D call: TRBD2 (5 bases). CDR3 length equals 13 residues. CDR1 is SGHDT, CDR2 YYEEEE, per germline. V shed 6 bases and J shed 8 bases, with 15 bases lying between them.

CDR3 amino acids: CASSQSGTFPYEQYF. The CDR3 nucleotides read TGTGCCAGCAGCCAAAGCGGGACATTTCCCTACGAGCAGTACTTC. The chain links TRBV4-2 to TRBJ2-7; TRBD2 might be the D (7 bases). This CDR3 region has 15 residues. In germline, CDR1 is LGHNA, CDR2 YNFKEQ. V was shortened by 2 bases and J by 2 bases, with 13 bases between the two germline ends.

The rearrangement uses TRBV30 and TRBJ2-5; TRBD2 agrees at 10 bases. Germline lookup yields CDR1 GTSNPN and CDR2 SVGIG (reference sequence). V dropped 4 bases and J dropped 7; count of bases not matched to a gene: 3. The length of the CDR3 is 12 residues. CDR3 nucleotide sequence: TGTGCCTGGACTAGCGGGAGTGCGACCCAGTACTTC. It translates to CAWTSGSATQYF. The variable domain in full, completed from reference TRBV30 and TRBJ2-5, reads SQTIHQWPATLVQPVGSPLSLECTVEGTSNPNLYWYRQAAGRGLQLLFYSVGIGQISSEVPQNLSASRPQDRQFILSSKKLLLSDSGFYLCAWTSGSATQYFGPGTRLLVL.

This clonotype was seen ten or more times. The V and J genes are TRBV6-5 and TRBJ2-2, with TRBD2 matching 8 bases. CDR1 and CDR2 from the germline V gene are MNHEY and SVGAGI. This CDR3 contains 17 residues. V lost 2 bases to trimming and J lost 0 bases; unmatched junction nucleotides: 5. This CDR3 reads CASSYASGSANTGELFF. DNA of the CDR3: TGTGCCAGCAGTTACGCGAGCGGGAGCGCGAACACCGGGGAGCTGTTTTTT.

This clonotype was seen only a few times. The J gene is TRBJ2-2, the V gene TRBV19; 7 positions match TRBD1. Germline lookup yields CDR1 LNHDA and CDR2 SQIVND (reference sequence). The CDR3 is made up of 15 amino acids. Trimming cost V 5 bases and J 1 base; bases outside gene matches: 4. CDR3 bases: TGTGCCAGTAGTCTGGACAGGCTGAACACCGGGGAGCTGTTTTTT. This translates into CASSLDRLNTGELFF.

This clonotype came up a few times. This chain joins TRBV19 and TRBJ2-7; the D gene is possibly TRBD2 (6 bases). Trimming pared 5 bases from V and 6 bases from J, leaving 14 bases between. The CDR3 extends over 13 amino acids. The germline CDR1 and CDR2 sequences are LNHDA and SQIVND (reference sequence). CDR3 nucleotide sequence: TGTGCCAGTAGTCCCCGGAGGGCATCCGAGCAGTACTTC. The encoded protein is CASSPRRASEQYF.

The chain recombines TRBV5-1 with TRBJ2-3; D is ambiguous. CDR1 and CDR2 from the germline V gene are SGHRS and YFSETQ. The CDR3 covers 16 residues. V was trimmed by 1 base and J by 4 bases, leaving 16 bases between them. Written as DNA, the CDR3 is TGCGCCAGCAGCTTGATGGCGAGAGAAGGTTCAGATACGCAGTATTTT. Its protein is CASSLMAREGSDTQYF.

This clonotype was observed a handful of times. The CDR3 loop reads CSAQQGQNRGEQYF. DNA of the CDR3: TGCAGCGCACAACAGGGCCAAAACAGGGGAGAGCAGTACTTC. This sequence joins TRBV29-1 and TRBJ2-7; 7 nucleotides line up with TRBD1. V shed 7 bases and J 7 bases; nucleotides not matched to a gene: 16. The V gene's germline CDR1 is SQVTM and CDR2 ANQGSEA. This CDR3 region has 14 residues.